Below, 16 T cell receptor beta chains from the same sample are listed, as sequenced in a study of CD8 T cells in ankylosing spondylitis. TCRdb called the 5' RACE reads again in MiXCR, with one record for every CDR3 protein. The sample contains around 250,000 distinct CDR3 sequences, roughly 18% of which appear only once. Sequenced material: blood, either unsorted or a sorted T cell fraction (not recorded which). These receptors were obtained from a male donor with ankylosing spondylitis or in good health (not recorded which).

This clonotype was found many times. The rearrangement joins TRBV7-8 to TRBJ1-2; D perhaps matches TRBD1 (6 bases). Germline CDR1 is SGHVS and CDR2 is FQNEAQ. The V and J ends lost 3 bases and 2 bases respectively, with 10 bases between them. The CDR3 is 14 residues long. The CDR3 DNA reads as TGTGCCAGCAGCTTCCAGGGGAGGAACTATGGCTACACCTTC. Translating gives CASSFQGRNYGYTF.

This clonotype was seen more than once but under ten times. The chain carries TRBV12-3 or TRBV12-4 and TRBJ1-2; TRBD1 might be the D (6 bases). The CDR3 covers 17 residues. V shed 3 bases and J shed 3 bases, with 20 bases lying between them. For the CDR3, the DNA is TGTGCCAGCAGTTTTGGTCCCTGGGGGGCCGAGGACTATGGCTACACCTTC. Its translation is CASSFGPWGAEDYGYTF.

This clonotype has a count of ten or more. The rearrangement uses TRBV21-1 and TRBJ2-7; the table calls TRBD1, which could not be checked here. TRBV21-1 is noted as a pseudogene. The CDR3 has 15 residues. CDR3 nucleotides: TGTGCCAGCAGCATCCCTTGGCAGGGGGCCTACGAGCAGTACTTC. It yields the protein CASSIPWQGAYEQYF.

Many counts were recorded for this clonotype. The V gene is TRBV4-2, the J gene TRBJ2-1; TRBD2 agrees at 8 bases. Unmatched junction bases numbered 10, after V lost 4 bases and J lost 2 bases. Per germline, CDR1 LGHNA and CDR2 YNFKEQ. The CDR3 is 17 amino acids. Written as DNA, the CDR3 is TGTGCCAGCAGCCGAGAAGCGGGAGATGGCCCCTACAATGAGCAGTTCTTC. Amino acid sequence: CASSREAGDGPYNEQFF.

This rearrangement joins TRBV20-1 to TRBJ1-1, with TRBD1 as a possible D gene (6 bases). The V end lost 4 bases, the J end lost 5 bases, and 14 bases lay between the germline ends. The CDR3 contains 13 residues. CDR1 and CDR2 (germline): DFQATT, SNEGSKA (reference sequence). The CDR3: CSANLQGGTEAFF. In DNA form, the CDR3 reads TGCAGTGCTAACCTACAGGGCGGGACTGAAGCTTTCTTT.

The rearrangement uses TRBV28 and TRBJ2-1, with 7 bases fitting TRBD1. There are 14 residues in the CDR3. CDR1 is MDHEN, CDR2 SYDVKM, per germline. V was clipped by 2 bases and J by 7 bases; unmatched bases: 5. The CDR3 region is CASSLKRGPNEQFF. The CDR3 DNA is TGTGCCAGCAGTTTAAAGAGGGGGCCGAATGAGCAGTTCTTC.

The V gene is TRBV20-1, the J gene TRBJ1-1, with unresolved D. This CDR3 region has 14 residues. Germline V gene data show CDR1 as DFQATT and CDR2 as SNEGSKA (reference sequence). The V and J ends lost 1 base and 0 bases respectively, with 9 bases between them. The chain's CDR3 is CSARVGDLNTEAFF. CDR3 sequence (DNA): TGCAGTGCTAGAGTCGGGGATCTGAACACTGAAGCTTTCTTT.

The chain employs TRBV9 and TRBJ2-3; TRBD2 matches at 7 bases. CDR3 size: 16 residues. V lost 0 bases and J lost 1; bases outside the gene matches: 5. In germline, CDR1 is SGDLS, CDR2 YYNGEE. CDR3 region: CASSVAPLAGTDTQYF. CDR3 bases: TGTGCCAGCAGCGTAGCTCCGCTAGCGGGCACAGATACGCAGTATTTT.

With regard to this clonotype: This may stem from a read error, because a much larger clone lies one nucleotide away. The chain joins TRBV10-2 to TRBJ2-3; D not certain. This CDR3 spans 13 amino acids. Per the germline V gene, CDR1 is WSHSY and CDR2 is SAAADI. Trimming took 7 bases from V and 8 from J, leaving 16 bases between them. The CDR3 region is CASTIDSAGTQYF. The CDR3 nucleotides read TGCGCCAGCACCATAGACTCCGCAGGTACGCAGTATTTT.

The rearrangement uses TRBV28 and TRBJ2-3; possibly TRBD1 for D (6 bases). The CDR3 extends over 17 amino acids. Germline V gives CDR1 MDHEN, CDR2 SYDVKM. V was clipped by 5 bases and J by 5 bases, with 23 bases between them. This CDR3 reads CASSPIPQGFPQDTQYF. CDR3 DNA: TGTGCCAGCAGTCCCATACCTCAGGGGTTCCCACAAGATACGCAGTATTTT.

The gene calls are TRBV25-1 and TRBJ2-7; D unresolved. Germline values: CDR1 MGHDK, CDR2 SYGVNS. The CDR3 contains 16 residues. V lost 2 bases and J lost 0, with 14 bases in between. In DNA form, the CDR3 reads TGTGCCAGCAGTGAACTCTACGGCCCCACCTCCTACGAGCAGTACTTC. This sequence encodes CASSELYGPTSYEQYF.

This chain connects TRBV4-3 to TRBJ1-1; maybe TRBD1 (6 bases). The CDR3 runs to 13 residues. With 4 bases removed from V and 3 bases from J, the gap between germline ends came to 9 bases. Germline V gene lookup returns CDR1 LGHNA and CDR2 YSLEER. The CDR3 DNA follows: TGCGCCAGCAGCCGAGGGGGAGACACTGAAGCTTTCTTT. It translates to CASSRGGDTEAFF.

V and J are TRBV9 and TRBJ1-1; D not certain. The CDR3 totals 14 residues. Trimming removed 6 bases at V and 4 bases at J, with 16 bases between. The germline V gene has CDR1 SGDLS and CDR2 YYNGEE. CDR3 nucleotide sequence: TGTGCCAGCAACCCGGGCAGCTCGGGCACTGAAGCTTTCTTT. Translating gives CASNPGSSGTEAFF. The full variable domain, in which reference TRBV9 and TRBJ1-1 provide the parts outside the CDR3, is DSGVTQTPKHLITATGQRVTLRCSPRSGDLSVYWYQQSLDQGLQFLIQYYNGEERAKGNILERFSAQQFPDLHSELNLSSLELGDSALYFCASNPGSSGTEAFFGQGTRLTVV.

This clonotype came up a few times. The chain employs TRBV4-1 and TRBJ2-7, with TRBD2 identical over 10 bases. After removal of 3 bases from V and 6 bases from J, the junction contained 11 bases not matched to a gene. The CDR3 has 16 amino acids. The germline V gene has CDR1 MGHRA and CDR2 YSYEKL. CDR3 sequence: CASSQGGSGRAGEQYF. The CDR3 DNA is TGCGCCAGCAGCCAGGGGGGAAGCGGGAGGGCAGGCGAGCAGTACTTC.

This chain connects TRBV29-1 to TRBJ2-7; 7 nucleotides line up with TRBD1. This CDR3 region has 12 residues. Germline lookup yields CDR1 SQVTM and CDR2 ANQGSEA. Losses at the gene ends were 3 bases for V and 5 bases for J; bases not matched to a gene: 4. The CDR3 DNA reads TGCAGCGTTGAGCGCGACAGGGACGAGCAGTACTTC. Amino acids: CSVERDRDEQYF.

This clonotype was observed many times. This chain links TRBV4-3 with TRBJ2-1; 7 nucleotides align to TRBD2. The CDR3 has 16 amino acids. CDR1 and CDR2 from the germline V gene are LGHNA and YSLEER. V shed 1 base, J shed 4 bases, and the junction held 7 bases outside the gene matches. Here the CDR3 DNA reads TGCGCCAGCAGCCAAGGGATAGCGGGTGAATACAATGAGCAGTTCTTC. As protein: CASSQGIAGEYNEQFF.